This TCR beta chain is drawn from a study of CD8+ T cells in alopecia areata. In the study overall: A 6-month off-drug phase came after tofacitinib, which had lasted 6 to 18 months.

Per germline, CDR1 MNHEY and CDR2 SVGAGI. Deletions cut 0 bases from V and 1 base from J, with 13 bases between. The CDR3 totals 16 residues. As the sequencing template, cDNA was produced by extracting RNA and reverse transcribing it. TCRdb's table, derived via immunoSEQ multiplex PCR, lists solely in-frame clones and lacks some. The sample lists 200,000 to 250,000 clones; roughly two fifths were seen once. Documented treatment: oral pan-JAK inhibitor, 5-10 mg twice daily. This rearrangement joins TRBV6-5 to TRBJ2-7; D not resolved. The source was CD4+ T cells sorted from blood, collected at roughly week 30, from a patient treated with tofacitinib. The receptor was isolated from a human donor with alopecia areata. In DNA, the CDR3 is TGTGCCAGCAGTTACTCCGGCACTATACCTTCCTACGAGCAGTACTTC. Its translation is CASSYSGTIPSYEQYF.